The clone carrying this TCR beta chain was observed a few times. What it binds is not known. The data belong to a study of Graves' ophthalmopathy and Graves' hyperthyroidism. Study-wide points: Ophthalmopathy progression was predicted with 70.59% sensitivity and 72% to 80% specificity.

This CDR3 is 12 amino acids long. V lost 3 bases and J lost 5, with 7 bases in between. Using RNA transcripts, the TCR beta CDR3 regions were amplified. HTBI primers served in a first-round RT-PCR, which a second-round multiplex PCR followed. TCRdb ran MiXCR on the multiplex PCR reads and lists one entry per CDR3 protein. The sample shows 600,000 to 650,000 distinct CDR3 sequences, 22% of them seen only once. The clonotype comes from a woman in her late teens or twenties with stable Graves' hyperthyroidism. Some clones in this sample may be carry-over from other donors' samples. Sequencing was carried out using peripheral blood. This sequence joins TRBV12-3 or TRBV12-4 and TRBJ1-2; the D is unclear. CDR3 in DNA: TGTGCCAGCAGTTTTGAAAGATATGGCTACACCTTC. Protein sequence: CASSFERYGYTF.